These T cell receptor beta chains were read from a single sample in a study of T-cell memory formation after mild COVID-19. TCRdb re-called the 5' RACE reads with MiXCR, one entry per CDR3 protein. The sample lists roughly 300,000 distinct CDR3 sequences, about 16% occurring once. The sequencing input was PBMCs or a T cell subset sorted from them (not recorded which). All receptors derive from a man aged 18 to 29 who had mild COVID-19 (a few samples of this study predate the infection). Cell type and time point are not known. CDR3s include the opening cysteine and the closing phenylalanine or tryptophan. A D gene is named only where the DNA matches it firmly. Not every row has a clone size; where given, it reads once, few, many or a size class.

TRBV29-1	TRBD2	-	TRBJ2-1	TGCAGCGTTGAAGATACCACTAGCGGGGGCCTGCGGGGTGAGCAGTTCTTC	CSVEDTTSGGLRGEQFF
TRBV5-1	-	-	TRBJ2-1	TGCGCCAGCAGCCCCGGGACCGTCAGCTCCTACAATGAGCAGTTCTTC	CASSPGTVSSYNEQFF
TRBV7-9	-	few	TRBJ1-1	TGTGCCAGCAGCTTTACGGGGGCAGAAGCTTTCTTT	CASSFTGAEAFF
TRBV29-1	-	few	TRBJ2-1	TGCAGCGTTGAAGATCGGGCGGGGATGTACAATGAGCAGTTCTTC	CSVEDRAGMYNEQFF
TRBV19	TRBD1	-	TRBJ2-1	TGTGCCAGCACAGGAACAGGGGGCCCCTACAATGAGCAGTTCTTC	CASTGTGGPYNEQFF
TRBV14	-	few	TRBJ2-2	TGTGCCAGCGACAGCGGGGAGCTGTTTTTT	CASDSGELFF
TRBV12-5	-	few	TRBJ2-2	TGTGCTAGTGGTTTGGTACTGCAGGGTACCGGGGAGCTGTTTTTT	CASGLVLQGTGELFF
TRBV24-1	-	once	TRBJ1-2	TGTGCCACCAGTGATGCCGTCTATGGCTACACCTTC	CATSDAVYGYTF
TRBV27	-	few	TRBJ2-2	TGTGCCAGTCAGGGTATCGCCGGGGAGCTGTTTTTT	CASQGIAGELFF
TRBV5-1	-	-	TRBJ2-3	TGCGCCAGCAGCGCCTGGGGAAGCCCTAGCACAGATACGCAGTATTTT	CASSAWGSPSTDTQYF
TRBV2	-	-	TRBJ1-1	TGTGCCAGCACGAGGGCAGAGAACACTGAAGCTTTCTTT	CASTRAENTEAFF
TRBV12-3/TRBV12-4	-	-	TRBJ1-1	TGTGCCAGCAGTTTGGAGTTCGGCGGAACTGAAGCTTTCTTT	CASSLEFGGTEAFF
TRBV18	TRBD1	few	TRBJ2-2	TGTGCCAGCGACAGGGGGCGCACCGGGGAGCTGTTTTTT	CASDRGRTGELFF
TRBV28	-	few	TRBJ2-3	TGTGCCAGCAGTTCCCTCCCCGCGGGGGCGAGCACAGATACGCAGTATTTT	CASSSLPAGASTDTQYF
TRBV18	TRBD1	few	TRBJ1-4	TGTGCCAGCTCATCGGACAGGGGGCGTGAAAAACTGTTTTTT	CASSSDRGREKLFF
TRBV7-9	TRBD2	many	TRBJ2-1	TGTGCCAGCGCCTCCAAGAGCGGGGGGAGAAATGAGCAGTTCTTC	CASASKSGGRNEQFF
TRBV7-8	-	-	TRBJ1-4	TGTGCCAGCAGCGCCATTGATAAAAAACTGTTTTTT	CASSAIDKKLFF
TRBV6-5	TRBD2	few	TRBJ2-2	TGTGCCAGCAGTTACCCCCCCCTAGCGGGGGAGAACACCGGGGAGCTGTTTTTT	CASSYPPLAGENTGELFF
TRBV7-2	-	few	TRBJ1-2	TGTGCCAGCAGCTCCTATACAGGGAAGGGCTACACCTTC	CASSSYTGKGYTF
TRBV10-3	-	few	TRBJ2-1	TGTGCCATCAGTGAGTCTAGCGAAAAGCAGTTCTTC	CAISESSEKQFF
TRBV9	-	-	TRBJ2-7	TGTGCCAGCAGCGTAGCAGAGGGAACTGGCTACGAGCAGTACTTC	CASSVAEGTGYEQYF
TRBV6-6	TRBD2	many	TRBJ2-5	TGTGCCAGCAGTTTGGGGCTAGCGGGGGGGCAAGAGACCCAGTACTTC	CASSLGLAGGQETQYF
TRBV18	-	-	TRBJ2-7	TGTGCCAGCTCACTACTAGGGCGCGAGCAGTACTTC	CASSLLGREQYF
TRBV20-1	TRBD1	few	TRBJ1-4	TGCAGTGCTAGGCCGGACAGGGGGGAAAAACTGTTTTTT	CSARPDRGEKLFF
TRBV27	-	-	TRBJ2-7	TGTGCCAGCAGTTCCCGCCAGGGGATCGAGAACGAGCAGTACTTC	CASSSRQGIENEQYF
TRBV7-8	TRBD2	few	TRBJ2-1	TGTGCCAGCAGCCCGCGACGGGCGTTAAGGGGCGGGGGACTCGGGGGTGAGCAGTTCTTC	CASSPRRALRGGGLGGEQFF
TRBV14	-	-	TRBJ2-3	TGTGCCAGCAGCCCCGATAGGGGTACGCAGTATTTT	CASSPDRGTQYF
TRBV18	-	few	TRBJ1-1	TGTGCCAGCTCATCGGGGGTTTGGGCTACTGAAGCTTTCTTT	CASSSGVWATEAFF
TRBV5-4	TRBD1	-	TRBJ1-6	TGTGCCAGCAGCTCGGCTCCGGGACAGGACGTTGCACCCCTCCACTTT	CASSSAPGQDVAPLHF
TRBV6-2/TRBV6-3	-	once	TRBJ2-1	TGTGCCAGCAGACCACCAGGGGACACCTACAATGAGCAGTTCTTC	CASRPPGDTYNEQFF
TRBV30	TRBD1	few	TRBJ1-1	TGTGCCTGGACAGACAGGGCGCGAACTGAAGCTTTCTTT	CAWTDRARTEAFF
TRBV6-4	-	-	TRBJ2-4	TGTGCCAGCATTTCTGGGGGGGCCAAAAACATTCAGTACTTC	CASISGGAKNIQYF
TRBV27	TRBD1	few	TRBJ2-7	TGTGCCAGCAGCATAACAGGGGAGGAGCAGTACTTC	CASSITGEEQYF
TRBV5-1	-	-	TRBJ2-7	TGCGCCAGCAAATTTTCGGGGGAGCAGTACTTC	CASKFSGEQYF
TRBV7-2	-	many	TRBJ2-6	TGTGCCACCAGGGTCTCTGGGGCCAACGTCCTGACTTTC	CATRVSGANVLTF
TRBV6-6	TRBD2	few	TRBJ2-3	TGTGCCAGCAGTACTAGCGGGGGGAATACGCAGTATTTT	CASSTSGGNTQYF
TRBV12-3/TRBV12-4	TRBD1	-	TRBJ1-5	TGTGCCAGCAGGGCTATAGGGGGCGACCAGCCCCAGCATTTT	CASRAIGGDQPQHF